One sample yielded the 20 T cell receptor beta chains listed below, sequenced in a study of T-cell memory formation after mild COVID-19 (dated by TCRdb to about 2021). The library was made by 5' RACE. These reads were obtained on an Illumina NovaSeq 6000. TCRdb trimmed the raw reads at Q25, called clones with MiXCR and kept productive beta chains. Identical CDR3 proteins give one entry, which carries the most common genes and DNA. In this sample the table shows over 350,000 distinct CDR3 sequences, 20% to 30% of which occur a single time. The ten largest clones capture 7% to 9.5% of the sample. Sequencing used PBMCs or a T cell subset sorted from them (not recorded which). These receptors originate from an adult woman who had mild COVID-19 (a few samples of this study predate the infection). The sample titles of this study are shuffled in the database, so cell type and time point are left out; the donor was told from shared clones.

This clonotype was seen only a few times. The chain carries TRBV30 and TRBJ1-1; D possibly corresponds to TRBD1 (6 bases). V lost 0 bases and J 4 bases, leaving 9 bases between the germline ends. The CDR3 is 13 residues long. CDR1 is GTSNPN, CDR2 SVGIG, per germline (reference sequence). The CDR3 DNA sequence: TGTGCCTGGAGTGTCGTAGGGGGCACTGAAGCTTTCTTT. It translates to CAWSVVGGTEAFF. Supplemented by reference TRBV30 and TRBJ1-1, the full variable domain reads SQTIHQWPATLVQPVGSPLSLECTVEGTSNPNLYWYRQAAGRGLQLLFYSVGIGQISSEVPQNLSASRPQDRQFILSSKKLLLSDSGFYLCAWSVVGGTEAFFGQGTRLTVV.

This chain connects TRBV12-3 or TRBV12-4 to TRBJ2-7; D perhaps matches TRBD2 (6 bases). V was trimmed by 3 bases and J by 3 bases, leaving 12 bases between them. The CDR3 extends over 14 amino acids. CDR3 residues: CASSLQGGNYEQYF. In DNA, the CDR3 is TGTGCCAGCAGTTTGCAGGGAGGAAACTACGAGCAGTACTTC.

This clonotype was found a few times. This chain uses TRBV7-9 with TRBJ2-7; tentatively, D is TRBD1 (5 bases). Trimming cost V 4 bases and J 0 bases, with 19 bases left between them. The CDR3 is 17 amino acids. The germline V gene has CDR1 SEHNR and CDR2 FQNEAQ (reference sequence). This chain's CDR3 is CASSSSTEQLISYEQYF. The CDR3 bases are TGTGCCAGCAGCTCGTCGACAGAACAGTTAATCTCCTACGAGCAGTACTTC. Using reference TRBV7-9 and TRBJ2-7 for the parts outside the CDR3, the full variable domain is DTGVSQNPRHKITKRGQNVTFRCDPISEHNRLYWYRQTLGQGPEFLTYFQNEAQLEKSRLLSDRFSAERPKGSFSTLEIQRTEQGDSAMYLCASSSSTEQLISYEQYFGPGTRLTVT.

The chain joins TRBV20-1 to TRBJ2-5, with 9 bases identical to TRBD2. The germline V gene has CDR1 DFQATT and CDR2 SNEGSKA (reference sequence). V was clipped by 3 bases and J by 4 bases; unmatched bases: 6. The CDR3 has 14 amino acids. CDR3 sequence: CSASGLAGRETQYF. The CDR3 nucleotides are TGCAGTGCTAGCGGGCTAGCGGGGAGAGAGACCCAGTACTTC.

The rearrangement joins TRBV7-9 to TRBJ1-4; no definite D call. The length of the CDR3 is 13 residues. Germline CDR1 is SEHNR and CDR2 is FQNEAQ (reference sequence). With 4 bases removed from V and 13 bases from J, the gap between germline ends came to 16 bases. The CDR3 reads CASSWAQTPRLFF. CDR3 DNA: TGTGCCAGCAGCTGGGCCCAGACGCCGAGACTGTTTTTT.

A few counts support this clonotype. The V call is TRBV12-3 or TRBV12-4, the J call TRBJ2-7, with 12 bases identical to TRBD2. Trimming took 5 bases from V and 9 from J; bases not matched to a gene: 5. CDR3 length equals 13 residues. DNA of the CDR3: TGTGCCAGCAGTCCAGGACTAGCGGGGAGGCAGTACTTC. It is translated as CASSPGLAGRQYF.

The chain is built from TRBV5-1 and TRBJ2-1; no firm D call. There are 13 residues in the CDR3. The V gene lost 2 bases and the J gene lost 5 bases, with 8 bases spanning the gap. Germline lookup yields CDR1 SGHRS and CDR2 YFSETQ. The CDR3 DNA reads TGCGCCAGCAGCTTATCGGCCAACAATGAGCAGTTCTTC. It translates to CASSLSANNEQFF.

This clonotype was counted between two and nine times. This chain links TRBV20-1 with TRBJ1-6; TRBD1 might be the D (5 bases). This CDR3 contains 17 residues. Germline CDR1 is DFQATT and CDR2 is SNEGSKA (reference sequence). Trimming shortened V by 1 base and J by 0 bases, and 13 bases separated the two germline ends. CDR3: CSARVPGTHSYNSPLHF. As DNA, the CDR3 is TGCAGTGCTAGAGTGCCAGGGACCCACTCCTATAATTCACCCCTCCACTTT.

This chain links TRBV3-1 with TRBJ1-1, with 7 nucleotides matching TRBD1. The CDR3 has 14 amino acids. V gave up 3 bases and J gave up 4 bases; unmatched junction bases: 5. The germline gives CDR1 LGHDT, CDR2 YNNKEL (reference sequence). The CDR3 spells CASSHNRGVTEAFF. CDR3 DNA sequence: TGTGCCAGCAGCCATAACAGGGGAGTCACTGAAGCTTTCTTT.

J is TRBJ2-2 and V is TRBV7-3; 9 nucleotides agree with TRBD2. The V segment lost 5 bases and the J segment 5 bases; nucleotides outside the gene matches: 9. The CDR3 contains 16 residues. Germline V gene sequence: CDR1 SGHTA, CDR2 FQGTGA. The CDR3 coding sequence is TGTGCCAGCAGCCCTCCGGGACTAGCTCTTACCGGGGAGCTGTTTTTT. Protein product: CASSPPGLALTGELFF.

This clonotype was detected a few times. The chain links TRBV6-2 or TRBV6-3 to TRBJ1-2; 7 nucleotides agree with TRBD1. Germline-derived CDR1 and CDR2 are MNHEY and SVGEGT. This CDR3 contains 14 residues. The J segment lost 4 bases and the V segment lost 0 bases, leaving 2 bases of the junction unmatched. The CDR3 DNA follows: TGTGCCAGCAGTTACTCAGGGGGCGTCTATGGCTACACCTTC. Amino acid sequence: CASSYSGGVYGYTF.

This clonotype showed up just a few times. V gene TRBV27 combines with J gene TRBJ2-2; D uncertain. The CDR3 consists of 14 residues. With 3 bases removed from V and 7 bases from J, the gap between germline ends came to 12 bases. Per the germline V gene, CDR1 is MNHEY and CDR2 is SMNVEV (reference sequence). CDR3 sequence (DNA): TGTGCCAGCAGTTTCCTGGGGTCAGACGGGGAGCTGTTTTTT. Amino acid sequence: CASSFLGSDGELFF.

This rearrangement joins TRBV6-5 to TRBJ2-1; D tentatively fits TRBD1 or TRBD2 (5 bases each). CDR3 size: 13 residues. V shed 6 bases and J shed 4 bases, with 10 bases lying between them. From germline, CDR1 is MNHEY and CDR2 SVGAGI. The CDR3 DNA sequence: TGTGCCAGCAGGAGGGACCGGTACAATGAGCAGTTCTTC. Its translation: CASRRDRYNEQFF.

This clonotype appeared a few times. The chain employs TRBV12-3 or TRBV12-4 and TRBJ1-4, with D perhaps TRBD1 (5 bases). This CDR3 region has 14 residues. Trimming cost V 4 bases and J 7 bases, with 13 bases left between them. CDR3 residues: CASSSPGIGEKLFF. Here the CDR3 DNA reads TGTGCCAGCAGTTCCCCAGGGATCGGTGAAAAACTGTTTTTT.

In its sample, this clonotype was seen a few times. The chain has TRBV4-1 and TRBJ2-7; D may be TRBD1 (6 bases). V was pared by 2 bases and J by 7 bases, with 12 bases between. Germline lookup yields CDR1 MGHRA and CDR2 YSYEKL. The CDR3 runs to 13 residues. The CDR3 DNA reads as TGCGCCAGCAGCCAACCTGACAGGCGGGAGCAGTACTTC. Translating gives CASSQPDRREQYF.

The J gene is TRBJ2-3, the V gene TRBV19; D possibly corresponds to TRBD1 (6 bases). CDR3 length: 13 amino acids. Germline lookup yields CDR1 LNHDA and CDR2 SQIVND (reference sequence). V was trimmed by 6 bases and J by 3 bases, leaving 10 bases between them. The CDR3 nucleotides read TGTGCCAGTAGACAGGGTAGAACAGATACGCAGTATTTT. It codes for CASRQGRTDTQYF. Variable domain in full (rest from reference TRBV19 and TRBJ2-3): DGGITQSPKYLFRKEGQNVTLSCEQNLNHDAMYWYRQDPGQGLRLIYYSQIVNDFQKGDIAEGYSVSREKKESFPLTVTSAQKNPTAFYLCASRQGRTDTQYFGPGTRLTVL.

This clonotype was found a few times. This chain connects TRBV4-2 to TRBJ2-5; D remains ambiguous. The germline V gene has CDR1 LGHNA and CDR2 YNFKEQ. Trimming took 0 bases from V and 4 from J, leaving 15 bases between them. The CDR3 is 16 amino acids. The CDR3 DNA is TGTGCCAGCAGCCAAGAAGGGCCAGCCTTAGGAGAGACCCAGTACTTC. This sequence encodes CASSQEGPALGETQYF.

V gene TRBV15 combines with J gene TRBJ2-2, with TRBD2 as a possible D gene (6 bases). Germline V gene sequence: CDR1 LNHNV, CDR2 YYDKDF (reference sequence). V lost 3 bases and J lost 0, with 11 bases in between. The CDR3 runs to 16 residues. The DNA of the CDR3 is TGTGCCACCAGCAGGGCCGGGACTTCGAACACCGGGGAGCTGTTTTTT. This translates into CATSRAGTSNTGELFF.

The chain is built from TRBV3-1 and TRBJ1-2; TRBD1 is a possible D gene (5 bases). Trimming left V 0 bases short and J 8 bases short, with 13 bases between. CDR1 is LGHDT, CDR2 YNNKEL, per germline (reference sequence). CDR3 size: 14 residues. CDR3 sequence (DNA): TGTGCCAGCAGCCAAGATTTGGCAGGGAGCGGCTACACCTTC. Translation gives CASSQDLAGSGYTF.

The chain couples TRBV5-6 to TRBJ2-1; TRBD1 matches 10 bases. Unmatched junction bases numbered 9, after V lost 9 bases and J lost 0 bases. CDR3 size: 16 residues. Per germline, CDR1 SGHDT and CDR2 YYEEEE. DNA for the CDR3: TGTGCCACGGGACAGGGGCTCGGTAGCTCCTACAATGAGCAGTTCTTC. Protein sequence: CATGQGLGSSYNEQFF. The complete variable domain, with remaining parts taken from reference TRBV5-6 and TRBJ2-1, reads DAGVTQSPTHLIKTRGQQVTLRCSPKSGHDTVSWYQQALGQGPQFIFQYYEEEERQRGNFPDRFSGHQFPNYSSELNVNALLLGDSALYLCATGQGLGSSYNEQFFGPGTRLTVL.